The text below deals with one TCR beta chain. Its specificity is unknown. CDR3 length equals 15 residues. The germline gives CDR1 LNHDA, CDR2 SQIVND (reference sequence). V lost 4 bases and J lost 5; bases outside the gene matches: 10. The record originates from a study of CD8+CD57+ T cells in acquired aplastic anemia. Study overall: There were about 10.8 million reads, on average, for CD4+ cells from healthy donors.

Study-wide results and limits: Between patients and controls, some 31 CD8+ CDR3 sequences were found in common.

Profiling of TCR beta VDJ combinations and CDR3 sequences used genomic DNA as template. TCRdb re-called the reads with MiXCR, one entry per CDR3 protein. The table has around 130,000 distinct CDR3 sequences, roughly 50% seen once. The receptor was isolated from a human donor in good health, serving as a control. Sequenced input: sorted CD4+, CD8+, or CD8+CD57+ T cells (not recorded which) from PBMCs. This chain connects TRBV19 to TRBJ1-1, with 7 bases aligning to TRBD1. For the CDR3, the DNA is TGTGCCAGTAGTAAAGACAGGGCCGGGAGGACTGAAGCTTTCTTT. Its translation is CASSKDRAGRTEAFF.